The source of this T cell receptor (beta chain) is a study of blood T cells in healthy people across ages. This CDR3 has 17 amino acids. The germline gives CDR1 SGDLS, CDR2 YYNGEE. V lost 5 bases, J lost 10 bases, and 17 bases stayed unmatched. Combining a sample-barcoded 5' primer with a J-beta primer mix, a second PCR ran for 7 to 11 cycles. TCRdb ran MiXCR on the 5' RACE reads and lists one entry per CDR3 protein. The table has 1,100,000 or so distinct CDR3 sequences, under 55% seen once; the top ten hold 18%. The chain couples TRBV9 to TRBJ2-1; 11 bases are a match to TRBD2. This receptor was obtained from a woman aged 55-70 years in good health. The sequenced sample was blood. The CDR3 reads CASRRGEVAGGAGEQFF. CDR3 nucleotides: TGTGCCAGCAGGAGGGGAGAAGTAGCGGGAGGGGCGGGCGAGCAGTTCTTC.